This TCR beta chain was observed in a study of TIL therapy for anti-PD-1-resistant metastatic lung cancer. Study-wide background: Tumor harvest preceded PD-1/PD-L1 blockade, followed by nivolumab treatment.

As for time point: pre-treatment sample, taken before nivolumab and TIL therapy. In its sample, this clone was seen a few times. No antigen is known for it. Sequencing used immunoSEQ v3. The protocol was immunoSEQ multiplex PCR, while the TCRdb copy is restricted to in-frame clones and leaves out a portion. The sample lists fewer than 25,000 clones; about 70% were seen once. V dropped 5 bases and J dropped 4; count of bases not matched to a gene: 4. The CDR3 sequence is 13 residues long. Germline V lookup: CDR1 SGHVS, CDR2 FNYEAQ. Study results and caveats: The cohort had more treatment-naive, never-smoker and oncogene-addicted patients than typical. Infused TIL clonotypes partially replaced the baseline blood repertoire, then decayed over months.

The chain couples TRBV7-6 to TRBJ1-1; TRBD1 matches at 7 bases. Material: blood, obtained at baseline. The clonotype comes from a person aged 25-79 years with non-small cell lung cancer. This chain's CDR3 is CASSLGQTTEAFF. The CDR3 coding sequence is TGTGCCAGCAGCCTGGGACAGACCACTGAAGCTTTCTTT.